The T cell receptor beta chain under discussion was sequenced for a study of chemoradiotherapy in HPV16-positive cancers. Overall study context: A couple of HPV16-positive patients' cells yielded candidate HPV-specific clones and common motifs.

Here immunoSEQ multiplex PCR was the method, and the copy in TCRdb shows in-frame clones only, minus some. This table has 25,000 to 35,000 clones, 91% appearing once. This specimen consisted of blood, obtained from a patient who underwent chemoradiotherapy. This receptor was obtained from a human donor with HPV-associated anogenital cancer.

In DNA, the CDR3 is TGTGCCAGCAGCTCTGGGTGGGGGAGAGGAGCTTTCTTT. Translated, it gives CASSSGWGRGAFF. This chain links TRBV11-2 with TRBJ1-1; D may be TRBD1 (5 bases). The CDR3 runs to 13 residues. V was shortened by 4 bases and J by 10 bases, with 16 bases between the two germline ends. In germline, CDR1 is SGHAT, CDR2 FQNNGV.